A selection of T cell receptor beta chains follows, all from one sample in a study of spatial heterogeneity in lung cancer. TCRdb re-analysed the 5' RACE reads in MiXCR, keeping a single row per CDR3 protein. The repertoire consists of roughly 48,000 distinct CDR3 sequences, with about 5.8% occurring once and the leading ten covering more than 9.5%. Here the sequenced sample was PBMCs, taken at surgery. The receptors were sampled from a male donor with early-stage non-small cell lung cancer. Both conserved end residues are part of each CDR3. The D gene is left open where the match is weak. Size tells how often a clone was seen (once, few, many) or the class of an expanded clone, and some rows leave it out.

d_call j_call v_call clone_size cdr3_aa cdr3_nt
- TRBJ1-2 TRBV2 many CASTPDYGYTF TGTGCCAGCACCCCGGACTATGGCTACACCTTC
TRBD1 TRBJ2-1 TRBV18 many CASSLTTGTGYNEQFF TGTGCCAGCTCACTCACGACAGGGACGGGATACAATGAGCAGTTCTTC
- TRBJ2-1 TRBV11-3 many CASSSRLDGEQFF TGTGCCAGCAGCTCCAGACTAGACGGTGAGCAGTTCTTC
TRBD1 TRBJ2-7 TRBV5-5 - CASSFVRVDREVF TGTGCCAGCAGCTTTGTTCGGGTTGACAGGGAAGTCTTC
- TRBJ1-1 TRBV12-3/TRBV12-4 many CASSLRGWRTEAFF TGTGCCAGCAGTTTAAGGGGCTGGAGAACTGAAGCTTTCTTT
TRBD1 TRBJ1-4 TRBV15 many CATSSRQGGNEKLFF TGTGCCACCAGCAGCAGACAGGGAGGGAATGAAAAACTGTTTTTT
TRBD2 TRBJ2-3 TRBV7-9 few CASSSGTSGREADTQYF TGTGCCAGCAGCTCCGGGACTAGCGGGAGGGAGGCAGATACGCAGTATTTT
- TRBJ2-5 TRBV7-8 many CASSLEGREQETQYF TGTGCCAGCAGCTTAGAGGGTCGGGAGCAGGAGACCCAGTACTTC
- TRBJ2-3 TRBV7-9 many CASSPSPDTQYF TGTGCCAGCAGCCCTTCCCCGGATACGCAGTATTTT
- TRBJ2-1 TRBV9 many CASSVEGVPYNEQFF TGTGCCAGCAGCGTAGAAGGGGTCCCCTACAATGAGCAGTTCTTC
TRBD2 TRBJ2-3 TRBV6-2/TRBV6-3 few CASSSRRSGSQDTQYF TGTGCCAGCAGCTCCCGTCGGAGCGGGAGTCAAGATACGCAGTATTTT
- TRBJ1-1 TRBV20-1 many CSARKGGEDTEAFF TGCAGTGCTAGGAAGGGGGGGGAGGACACTGAAGCTTTCTTT
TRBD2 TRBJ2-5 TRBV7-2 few CASSGTSRETQYF TGTGCCAGCAGCGGGACTAGTAGGGAGACCCAGTACTTC
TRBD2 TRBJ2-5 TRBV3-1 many CASTLAEETQYF TGTGCCAGCACACTAGCGGAAGAGACCCAGTACTTC
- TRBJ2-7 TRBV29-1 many CSVLQTGEQYF TGCAGCGTTCTACAGACCGGCGAGCAGTACTTC
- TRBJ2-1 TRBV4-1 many CASSQVPGPYNEQFF TGCGCCAGCAGCCAGGTTCCAGGACCCTACAATGAGCAGTTCTTC
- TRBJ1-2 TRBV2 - CASSEGRTYGYTF TGTGCCAGCAGTGAAGGCAGGACCTATGGCTACACCTTC